The clone carrying this TCR beta chain was recorded many times. Using its own MiXCR run on the RT-PCR reads, TCRdb lists one record per CDR3 protein. The sample yields some 480,000 distinct CDR3 sequences, approximately 11% seen once. This sample was included in a study of response to subunit inactivated influenza vaccine. The CDR3 is made up of 15 amino acids. The V end lost 0 bases, the J end lost 2 bases, and 14 bases lay between the germline ends. Germline values: CDR1 SQVTM, CDR2 ANQGSEA. V is TRBV29-1 and J is TRBJ2-7, with D hard to call. The sample here was PBMCs from blood, taken roughly 48 days after vaccination. The receptor was derived from a man aged 50 or older who received an inactivated influenza vaccine. The CDR3 bases are TGCAGCGTTGAAGATCTTCACGGAAACCCCTACGAGCAGTACTTC. This translates into CSVEDLHGNPYEQYF.